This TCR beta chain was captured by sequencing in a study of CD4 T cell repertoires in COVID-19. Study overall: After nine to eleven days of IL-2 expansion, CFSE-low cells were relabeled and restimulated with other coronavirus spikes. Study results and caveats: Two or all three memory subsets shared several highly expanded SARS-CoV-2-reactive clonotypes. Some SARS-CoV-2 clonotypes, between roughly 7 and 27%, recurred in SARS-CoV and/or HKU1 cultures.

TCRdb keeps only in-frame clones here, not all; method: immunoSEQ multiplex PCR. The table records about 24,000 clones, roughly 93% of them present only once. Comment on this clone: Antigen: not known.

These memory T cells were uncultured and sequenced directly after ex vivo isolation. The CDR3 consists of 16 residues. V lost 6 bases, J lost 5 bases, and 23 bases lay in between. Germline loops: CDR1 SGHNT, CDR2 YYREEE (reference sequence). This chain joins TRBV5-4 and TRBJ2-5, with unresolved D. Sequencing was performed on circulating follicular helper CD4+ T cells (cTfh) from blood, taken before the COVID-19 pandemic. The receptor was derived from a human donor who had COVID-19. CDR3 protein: CASTLLGSTIRETQYF. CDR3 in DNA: TGTGCCAGCACCCTCCTGGGTAGCACGATTAGGGAGACCCAGTACTTC.